The present entry profiles one TCR beta chain with its context. Its cognate antigen has yet to be identified. CDR1 is given as DFQATT and CDR2 as SNEGSKA, both from the germline V gene (reference sequence). The CDR3 sequence holds 12 residues, the cysteine and phenylalanine included. The DNA sequence is not available. The instrument given in TCRdb is Illumina HiSeq 2000. The TCR beta cDNA libraries were made using 5'RACE template switching, a step that added both a universal primer site and unique molecular identifiers. Synthesis of cDNA was primed from the TCR beta constant segment and was followed by two consecutive PCR amplification steps. On the authors' methods: MIGEC was used to demultiplex reads and group the reads by UMI, and MiTCR was used to assemble and quantify clonotypes. Only TCR cDNA sequences supported by at least two reads were kept to exclude erroneous sequences. Downstream repertoire analysis used the tcR package, and clonotypes were matched across fractions by CDR3 nucleotide sequence plus V segment. VDJmatch was used to annotate antigen specificity against VDJdb, with one amino acid substitution allowed in CDR3. TCRdb reprocessed the reads into one record per CDR3 protein sequence, lacking DNA. For this entry, the V and J calls and clone size follow TCRdb and not the study's own pipeline. This sample's table contains more than 250,000 distinct CDR3 sequences. Roughly 0.4% of the sample comes from the top ten.

This specimen comes from a study of T cells expressing NK-cell markers (TCRdb year 2020). About the study as a whole: TCR beta-chain repertoires were profiled in sorted CD3+CD56+NKG2C+, CD3+CD56+NKG2C- and CD3+CD56-NKG2C+ T-cell subsets from about 8 donors. Sequencing of the libraries produced 2 x 150 bp reads on Illumina HiSeq 2000/2500, MiSeq or NextSeq. Randomly selected healthy volunteers, three men and five women, were used as the eight sequenced donors. Among the eight sequenced donors, only one was HCMV-seronegative, while the other seven were HCMV-seropositive. Study-wide findings and limitations: Those dominant clonotypes were again the most abundant among CD3+CD56-NKG2C+ cells in a handful of donors, at about 25-60.1%. In six donors, the dominant CD3+CD56+NKG2C+ clonotypes were among the top 10 CD8+ clonotypes and accounted for about 1.0-7.0% of CD8+ T cells. Whether the expanded NKG2C-expressing T cell clones were specific for HCMV antigens remained unclear.

A commercial ELISA kit detecting HCMV-specific IgG in serum was used to determine HCMV serostatus. Ficoll density gradient centrifugation was used to isolate peripheral blood mononuclear cells from blood. The rearrangement combines TRBV20-1 with TRBJ2-1; TCRdb lists TRBD1, though no DNA is available to test this call. This clonotype was sampled from a man aged 18 to 30 in good health. Donor details come from another sample of the same person, matched by shared clones. The specimen was blood T cells: a sorted CD56 or NKG2C T cell subset, CD4+ or CD8+ T cells, or bulk PBMC T cells (not recorded which). The CDR3 protein is CSAGTVGNEQFF.